This T cell receptor beta chain was sequenced in a study of blood T cell repertoires in COVID-19. At the level of the study: Sites across the United States, Italy and Spain contributed samples from acute and convalescent COVID-19. From T cells, B-cell-depleted T cells, or PBMCs came the material, which was cDNA or gDNA.

Original analysis: Amplification with reference gene primers provided the estimates of nucleated cell counts. Some clones are missing from TCRdb's copy, which holds only in-frame ones; the method was immunoSEQ multiplex PCR. Clonal size and the V and J genes are those of that table, whereas D and trimming came from the DNA. The table lists roughly 170,000 clones, 84% of them singletons, with 6% to 8.5% in the top ten. V lost 3 bases and J lost 0, with 7 bases in between. The CDR3 length is 15 residues. Germline CDR1 reads SGDLS; CDR2 reads YYNGEE. The rearrangement joins TRBV9 to TRBJ2-6; D remains ambiguous. The material sequenced was peripheral blood. The receptor was isolated from a human donor in a cohort sampled during active COVID-19. The CDR3 region is CASSGLSSGANVLTF. The CDR3 DNA reads as TGTGCCAGCAGCGGTCTAAGCTCTGGGGCCAACGTCCTGACTTTC.